The present T cell receptor beta chain was sequenced within a study of response to subunit inactivated influenza vaccine. Broader study findings: New T cells are recruited in small numbers by each seasonal influenza vaccination, according to the authors' suggestion.

TCRdb reanalysed the RT-PCR reads using MiXCR and keeps one entry per CDR3 protein. Counted here are about 190,000 distinct CDR3 sequences, approximately 15% occurring once; the ten biggest clones make up approximately 27%. This clonotype was detected only a few times. Antigen: not known. The source was CD8+ T cells sorted from PBMCs, collected roughly 5 days after vaccination. The source is a man aged 50 or older who received an inactivated influenza vaccine.

CDR3 in DNA: TGCAGTGCTAGAGACCCGGGACCATCTCCCTACGAGCAGTACTTC. Amino acid sequence: CSARDPGPSPYEQYF. The rearrangement links TRBV20-1 to TRBJ2-7, with D perhaps TRBD1 or TRBD2 (5 bases each). Germline CDR1 is DFQATT and CDR2 is SNEGSKA (reference sequence). Trimming removed 0 bases at V and 2 bases at J, with 14 bases between. The CDR3 consists of 15 residues.